This passage covers 25 T cell receptor beta chains from one sample sequenced in a study of radiotherapy plus CTLA-4 blockade in lung cancer. Repertoires were generated with immunoSEQ multiplex PCR, while TCRdb's copy carries only in-frame clones and drops some. This sample yields approximately 80,000 clones, of which about four fifths are seen a single time; 0.79% belongs to the top ten. This specimen consisted of peripheral blood, obtained from a patient treated with radiotherapy plus ipilimumab. These receptors originate from a human donor with non-small cell lung cancer who had stable disease on radiotherapy plus ipilimumab.

This chain links TRBV11-2 with TRBJ2-7; 8 bases align to TRBD2. Germline V gene sequence: CDR1 SGHAT, CDR2 FQNNGV. With V trimmed by 5 bases and J by 2 bases, 8 bases remained unmatched. CDR3 length equals 15 residues. This CDR3 reads CASSPTRAGAYEQYF. As DNA, the CDR3 is TGTGCCAGCAGCCCCACCCGAGCGGGGGCCTACGAGCAGTACTTC.

In this sample, this clone turned up a few times. The CDR3 is CASSLRAGGLTGELFF. The CDR3 DNA reads as TGCGCCAGCAGCTTGCGGGCAGGGGGCCTCACCGGGGAGCTGTTTTTT. The rearrangement joins TRBV5-1 to TRBJ2-2; 8 nucleotides match TRBD1. Losses at the gene ends were 1 base for V and 4 bases for J; bases not matched to a gene: 6. The germline V gene encodes CDR1 SGHRS and CDR2 YFSETQ. The CDR3 totals 16 residues. The full variable domain, in which reference TRBV5-1 and TRBJ2-2 provide the parts outside the CDR3, is KAGVTQTPRYLIKTRGQQVTLSCSPISGHRSVSWYQQTPGQGLQFLFEYFSETQRNKGNFPGRFSGRQFSNSRSEMNVSTLELGDSALYLCASSLRAGGLTGELFFGEGSRLTVL.

The gene calls are TRBV6-6 and TRBJ2-7; 10 nucleotides line up with TRBD2. The V gene's germline CDR1 is MNHNY and CDR2 SVGAGI (reference sequence). The CDR3 consists of 16 residues. V lost 0 bases and J lost 1; bases outside the gene matches: 3. This CDR3 reads CASSYSSGRVSYEQYF. For the CDR3, the DNA is TGTGCCAGCAGTTACTCGAGCGGGAGGGTATCCTACGAGCAGTACTTC.

The gene calls are TRBV10-1 and TRBJ2-1; 12 bases align to TRBD2. CDR1 is WNHNN and CDR2 is SYGVQD in the germline V gene (reference sequence). The J segment lost 10 bases and the V segment lost 3 bases, leaving 13 bases of the junction unmatched. This CDR3 region has 17 residues. CDR3: CASSDSRLAGGEGEQFF. The CDR3 DNA reads TGCGCCAGCAGTGACTCGAGGCTAGCGGGAGGGGAGGGAGAGCAGTTCTTC.

This clone has more than one count but fewer than ten. The chain links TRBV28 to TRBJ2-7; 8 bases map to TRBD2. Germline V gene lookup returns CDR1 MDHEN and CDR2 SYDVKM. J gave up 0 bases and V 5 bases, and 3 bases lay outside the gene matches. The CDR3 has 14 residues. CDR3 sequence: CASSAGGSSYEQYF. DNA of the CDR3: TGTGCCAGCAGTGCGGGAGGCAGCTCCTACGAGCAGTACTTC.

V and J are TRBV27 and TRBJ2-6, with TRBD1 identical over 8 bases. V trimming: 6 bases; J trimming: 0 bases; junction bases outside the gene matches: 7. CDR1 is MNHEY, CDR2 SMNVEV, per germline (reference sequence). This CDR3 region has 17 residues. CDR3 coding DNA: TGTGCCAGCAGACCCCGGACAGGGCGCTCTGGGGCCAACGTCCTGACTTTC. Translation gives CASRPRTGRSGANVLTF.

CDR3 region: CASSPRGLEEQYF. The DNA for the CDR3 is TGTGCCAGCTCACCGAGGGGGCTAGAAGAGCAGTACTTC. The rearrangement links TRBV18 to TRBJ2-7, with 7 bases identical to TRBD1. Germline V gives CDR1 KGHSH, CDR2 LQKENI. V was clipped by 3 bases and J by 7 bases; unmatched bases: 6. This CDR3 spans 13 amino acids.

The chain is built from TRBV5-5 and TRBJ2-7, with TRBD2 matching 8 bases. V gave up 0 bases and J gave up 2 bases; unmatched junction bases: 4. The CDR3 has 15 residues. Germline lookup yields CDR1 SGHKS and CDR2 YYEKEE (reference sequence). The DNA for the CDR3 is TGTGCCAGCAGCTTGGAGCGGGGGAAAACCTACGAGCAGTACTTC. This encodes CASSLERGKTYEQYF.

The gene calls are TRBV13 and TRBJ2-6; D might be TRBD1 or TRBD2, each matching 7 bases. The V and J ends lost 8 bases and 2 bases respectively, with 13 bases between them. Germline CDR1 and CDR2: PRHDT and FYEKMQ (reference sequence). This CDR3 is 15 amino acids long. CDR3 in amino acids: CASARGGPGANVLTF. The CDR3 DNA is TGTGCCAGCGCCAGGGGGGGGCCTGGGGCCAACGTCCTGACTTTC. Complete variable domain (other parts from reference TRBV13 and TRBJ2-6): AAGVIQSPRHLIKEKRETATLKCYPIPRHDTVYWYQQGPGQDPQFLISFYEKMQSDKGSIPDRFSAQQFSDYHSELNMSSLELGDSALYFCASARGGPGANVLTFGAGSRLTVL.

The rearrangement links TRBV7-8 to TRBJ1-2; no clear D. The length of the CDR3 is 16 residues. The V end lost 2 bases, the J end lost 1 base, and 14 bases lay between the germline ends. Per germline, CDR1 SGHVS and CDR2 FQNEAQ. CDR3 sequence (DNA): TGTGCCAGCAGCTTATATGTCCGACCGAGTAACTATGGCTACACCTTC. Translation: CASSLYVRPSNYGYTF.

The chain recombines TRBV14 with TRBJ2-1; 11 positions match TRBD2. The germline gives CDR1 SGHDN, CDR2 FVKESK. The CDR3 contains 16 residues. J lost 9 bases, V lost 0 bases, and 7 bases had no gene match. In DNA, the CDR3 is TGTGCCAGCAGCCAAGAACTACTAGCGGGAGTAAGTGAGCAGTTCTTC. Its translation is CASSQELLAGVSEQFF.

The CDR3 DNA sequence: TGTGCCAGCAGTGCACGACAGGGGGGATACGAGCAGTACTTC. It yields the protein CASSARQGGYEQYF. V usage is TRBV6-1 and J usage is TRBJ2-7; 9 bases are shared with TRBD1. The V gene end was trimmed by 4 bases and the J gene end by 4 bases; junction bases not matched to a gene: 5. The CDR3 loop spans 14 amino acids. Germline V gene lookup returns CDR1 MNHNS and CDR2 SASEGT.

The chain couples TRBV29-1 to TRBJ1-3; the D is unclear. CDR1 is SQVTM, CDR2 ANQGSEA, per germline. This CDR3 has 12 residues. V shed 3 bases and J shed 0 bases, with 3 bases lying between them. CDR3 coding DNA: TGCAGCGTTGATAGCTCTGGAAACACCATATATTTT. It translates to CSVDSSGNTIYF.

V usage is TRBV9 and J usage is TRBJ2-7; TRBD2 might be the D (5 bases). There are 13 residues in the CDR3. CDR1 is SGDLS and CDR2 is YYNGEE in the germline V gene. Between the trimmed V and J ends, which lost 2 bases and 1 base, there was a span of 7 bases. CDR3 loop: CASSVDFSYEQYF. The CDR3 bases are TGTGCCAGCAGCGTGGACTTTTCCTACGAGCAGTACTTC.

V and J are TRBV30 and TRBJ1-6; D gene ambiguous. Germline V gives CDR1 GTSNPN, CDR2 SVGIG (reference sequence). The V end lost 0 bases, the J end lost 15 bases, and 12 bases lay between the germline ends. The CDR3 is 12 amino acids. CDR3 nucleotides: TGTGCCTGGAGTGTCCCCCTCGGCAACCTCCACTTT. Translation gives CAWSVPLGNLHF.

Comments on this clone: Within the sample, other DNA sequences also encode this same CDR3. The V gene is TRBV11-2, the J gene TRBJ2-5; no clear D gene. CDR1 is SGHAT, CDR2 FQNNGV, per germline. The V gene lost 5 bases and the J gene lost 5 bases, with 9 bases spanning the gap. The CDR3 totals 12 residues. CDR3 nucleotides: TGTGCCAGCAGCCCGCCAGTGGAGACCCAGTACTTC. It is translated as CASSPPVETQYF.

This clone was detected once. At one boundary the junction diverges from the germline segment, which might be a read error. The chain employs TRBV6-1 and TRBJ2-7; 9 nucleotides line up with TRBD1. Germline values: CDR1 MNHNS, CDR2 SASEGT. The CDR3 has 12 amino acids. The CDR3 nucleotides read TGTGCCAGCAGTCCCTGGGACAGGGTCCTGAACTTC. Translated, it gives CASSPWDRVLNF.

The chain combines TRBV6-5 with TRBJ1-5; the D is unclear. CDR1 and CDR2 from the germline V gene are MNHEY and SVGAGI. The CDR3 has 14 amino acids. The ends were cut back, 6 bases at V and 9 bases at J, with 18 bases in the middle. CDR3: CASRKDGGLSPQHF. DNA of the CDR3: TGTGCCAGCAGAAAGGACGGTGGTTTGTCGCCCCAGCATTTT.

The chain joins TRBV6-4 to TRBJ2-7, with 10 positions matching TRBD2. The V and J ends lost 5 bases and 6 bases, in that order; junction bases with no gene match: 13. Germline CDR1 MRHNA, CDR2 SNTAGT. This CDR3 is 16 amino acids long. CDR3 DNA: TGTGCCAGCAGTCAACTTAGTAGCGGGAGGATGGTCGAGCAGTACTTC. This encodes CASSQLSSGRMVEQYF.

This clone occurred a few times. V and J are TRBV6-1 and TRBJ1-1; D is undetermined. The V gene's germline CDR1 is MNHNS and CDR2 SASEGT. CDR3 length: 12 residues. Trimming shortened V by 0 bases and J by 10 bases, and 9 bases separated the two germline ends. Written as DNA, the CDR3 is TGTGCCAGCAGTGAAGCGTGGATAGGAGCTTTCTTT. As protein: CASSEAWIGAFF.

The rearrangement joins TRBV7-3 to TRBJ2-7; 7 bases map to TRBD1. This CDR3 spans 15 amino acids. With V trimmed by 2 bases and J by 1 base, 5 bases remained unmatched. Germline loops: CDR1 SGHTA, CDR2 FQGTGA. CDR3 loop: CASSLAAGGSYEQYF. The CDR3 DNA sequence: TGTGCCAGCAGCTTAGCGGCAGGGGGTTCCTACGAGCAGTACTTC. Complete variable domain (other parts from reference TRBV7-3 and TRBJ2-7): GAGVSQTPSNKVTEKGKYVELRCDPISGHTALYWYRQSLGQGPEFLIYFQGTGAADDSGLPNDRFFAVRPEGSVSTLKIQRTERGDSAVYLCASSLAAGGSYEQYFGPGTRLTVT.

This chain links TRBV6-5 with TRBJ2-1, with 8 bases lining up with TRBD2. V was pared by 5 bases and J by 5 bases, with 5 bases of the junction left unmatched. Germline-derived CDR1 and CDR2 are MNHEY and SVGAGI. This CDR3 is built from 14 residues. This CDR3 reads CASSRGLGDNEQFF. The CDR3 DNA reads TGTGCCAGCAGTCGGGGACTAGGAGACAATGAGCAGTTCTTC.

The chain joins TRBV7-2 to TRBJ1-2, with 7 positions matching TRBD1. From germline, CDR1 is SGHTA and CDR2 FQGNSA. Losses at the gene ends were 3 bases for V and 3 bases for J; bases not matched to a gene: 1. This CDR3 contains 13 residues. CDR3 amino acids: CASSFDRDYGYTF. CDR3 in DNA: TGTGCCAGCAGCTTTGACAGGGACTATGGCTACACCTTC.

This clone was found once. The chain has TRBV12-5 and TRBJ2-3; D is unclear. Trimming shortened V by 1 base and J by 1 base, and 3 bases separated the two germline ends. CDR3 length equals 13 residues. Germline V gene sequence: CDR1 LGHNT, CDR2 FRNRAP. Here the CDR3 reads CASGLGGTDTQYF. The DNA of the CDR3 is TGTGCTAGTGGTTTGGGGGGCACAGATACGCAGTATTTT.

This clone was found once. The J gene is TRBJ2-5, the V gene TRBV7-8, with 11 bases that match TRBD2. This CDR3 has 20 amino acids. The V and J ends lost 4 bases and 3 bases, in that order; junction bases with no gene match: 19. The germline V gene has CDR1 SGHVS and CDR2 FQNEAQ. CDR3 in DNA: TGTGCCAGCAGCTCCGTAGCGGGGGGGGGAGGACTAGCGGTGAAAGAGACCCAGTACTTC. It specifies CASSSVAGGGGLAVKETQYF.